The following is a TCR beta chain sequence with its context. This record comes from a study of control samples from healthy donors and cancer patients. This CDR3 spans 15 amino acids. The germline V gene has CDR1 SGHTA and CDR2 FQGNSA. V lost 0 bases and J lost 4; bases outside the gene matches: 3. Using immunoSEQ multiplex PCR, the repertoire was profiled, and TCRdb retains in-frame clones only, with some absent. The repertoire consists of about 150,000 clones, with roughly 93% occurring once and the leading ten covering around 5.4%. The rearrangement links TRBV7-2 to TRBJ1-5; 7 nucleotides agree with TRBD1. The sequenced sample was blood. The sequence was collected from a man aged 18 to 29 in good health. CDR3 residues: CASSLAQGPNQPQHF. Here the CDR3 DNA reads TGTGCCAGCAGCTTAGCACAGGGGCCTAATCAGCCCCAGCATTTT.